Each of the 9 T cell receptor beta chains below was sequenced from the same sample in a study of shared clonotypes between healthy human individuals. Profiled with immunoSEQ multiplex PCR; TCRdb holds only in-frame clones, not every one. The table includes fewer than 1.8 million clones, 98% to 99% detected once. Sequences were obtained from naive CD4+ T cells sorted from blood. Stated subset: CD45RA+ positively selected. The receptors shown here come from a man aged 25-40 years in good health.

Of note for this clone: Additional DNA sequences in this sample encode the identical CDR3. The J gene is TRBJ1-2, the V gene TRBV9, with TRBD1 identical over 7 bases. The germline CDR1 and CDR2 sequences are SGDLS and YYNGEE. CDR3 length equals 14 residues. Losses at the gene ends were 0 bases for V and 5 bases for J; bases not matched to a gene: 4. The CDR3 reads CASSVGQGSYGYTF. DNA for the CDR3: TGTGCCAGCAGCGTAGGACAGGGATCTTATGGCTACACCTTC. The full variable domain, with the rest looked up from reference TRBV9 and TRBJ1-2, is DSGVTQTPKHLITATGQRVTLRCSPRSGDLSVYWYQQSLDQGLQFLIQYYNGEERAKGNILERFSAQQFPDLHSELNLSSLELGDSALYFCASSVGQGSYGYTFGSGTRLTVV.

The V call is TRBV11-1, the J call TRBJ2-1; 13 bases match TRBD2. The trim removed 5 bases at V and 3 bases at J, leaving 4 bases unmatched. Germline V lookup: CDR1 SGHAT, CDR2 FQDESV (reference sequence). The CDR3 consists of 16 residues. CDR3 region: CASSGLAGDLYNEQFF. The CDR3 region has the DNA TGTGCCAGCAGCGGACTAGCGGGAGACCTCTACAATGAGCAGTTCTTC. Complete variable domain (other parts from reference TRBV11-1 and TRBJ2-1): EAEVAQSPRYKITEKSQAVAFWCDPISGHATLYWYRQILGQGPELLVQFQDESVVDDSQLPKDRFSAERLKGVDSTLKIQPAELGDSAMYLCASSGLAGDLYNEQFFGPGTRLTVL.

The CDR3 nucleotides are TGTGCCAGCAGTGACATCGGGACTCAAGAGACCCAGTACTTC. As protein: CASSDIGTQETQYF. V is TRBV9 and J is TRBJ2-5; tentative D call: TRBD2 (6 bases). V dropped 5 bases and J dropped 2 bases, with 13 bases sitting between them. Germline CDR1 SGDLS, CDR2 YYNGEE. This CDR3 has 14 residues.

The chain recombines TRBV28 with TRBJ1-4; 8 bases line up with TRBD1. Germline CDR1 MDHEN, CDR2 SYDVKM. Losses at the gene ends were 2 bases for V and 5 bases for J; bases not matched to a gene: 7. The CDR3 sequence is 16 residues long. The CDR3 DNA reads TGTGCCAGCAGTTTACTAGCAGGGGGCGGGAATGAAAAACTGTTTTTT. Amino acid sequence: CASSLLAGGGNEKLFF.

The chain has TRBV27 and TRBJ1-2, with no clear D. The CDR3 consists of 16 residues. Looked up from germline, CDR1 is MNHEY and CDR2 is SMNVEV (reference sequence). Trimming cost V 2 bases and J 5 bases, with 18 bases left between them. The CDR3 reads CASSLTLMRSFYGYTF. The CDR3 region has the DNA TGTGCCAGCAGTTTAACCCTAATGAGATCCTTTTATGGCTACACCTTC.

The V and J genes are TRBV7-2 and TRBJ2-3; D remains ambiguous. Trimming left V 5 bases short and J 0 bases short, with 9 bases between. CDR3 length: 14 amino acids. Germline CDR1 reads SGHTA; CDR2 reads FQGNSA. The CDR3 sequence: CASSPDSSTDTQYF. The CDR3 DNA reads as TGTGCCAGCAGCCCGGATTCAAGCACAGATACGCAGTATTTT.

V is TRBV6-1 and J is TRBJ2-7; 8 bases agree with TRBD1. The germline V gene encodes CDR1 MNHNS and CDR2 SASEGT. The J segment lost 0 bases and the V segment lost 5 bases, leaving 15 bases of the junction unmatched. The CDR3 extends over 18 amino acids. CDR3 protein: CASSQGQGRESASYEQYF. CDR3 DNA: TGTGCCAGCAGTCAAGGACAGGGAAGGGAGTCGGCCTCCTACGAGCAGTACTTC.

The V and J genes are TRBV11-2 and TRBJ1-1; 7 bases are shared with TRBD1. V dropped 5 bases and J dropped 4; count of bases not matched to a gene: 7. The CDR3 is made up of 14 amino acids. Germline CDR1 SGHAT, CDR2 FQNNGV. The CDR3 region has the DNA TGTGCCAGCAGCCGATTCCCAGGGGGCACTGAAGCTTTCTTT. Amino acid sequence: CASSRFPGGTEAFF.

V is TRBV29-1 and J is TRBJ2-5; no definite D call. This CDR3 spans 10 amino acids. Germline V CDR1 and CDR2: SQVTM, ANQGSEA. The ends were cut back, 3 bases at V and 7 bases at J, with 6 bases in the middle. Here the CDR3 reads CSVDPGTQYF. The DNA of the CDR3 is TGCAGCGTTGACCCGGGGACCCAGTACTTC.